The 3 T cell receptor beta chains listed next were all sequenced from one sample in a study of radiation and T cells in renal cell carcinoma. Profiled with immunoSEQ multiplex PCR; TCRdb holds only in-frame clones, not every one. The sample lists some 20,000 clones, around three fifths occurring once. The treatment was: treatment-naive control, cytoreductive nephrectomy. Sequencing used tumor tissue, obtained from a patient whose treatment was nephrectomy without radiotherapy. The source is a man aged 50-59 years with renal cell carcinoma.

The gene calls are TRBV19 and TRBJ2-1; 10 positions agree with TRBD2. There are 15 residues in the CDR3. V dropped 6 bases and J dropped 0; count of bases not matched to a gene: 2. Germline lookup yields CDR1 LNHDA and CDR2 SQIVND (reference sequence). This chain's CDR3 is CASSPSGSSYNEQFF. The CDR3 DNA follows: TGTGCCAGTAGCCCTAGCGGGAGCTCCTACAATGAGCAGTTCTTC.

The CDR3 bases are TGCAGCCCGACAGGGGCGACCACAGATACGCAGTATTTT. It translates to CSPTGATTDTQYF. The rearrangement joins TRBV29-1 to TRBJ2-3; TRBD1 aligns across 8 bases. Germline CDR1 is SQVTM and CDR2 is ANQGSEA. After removal of 8 bases from V and 2 bases from J, the junction contained 6 bases not matched to a gene. The CDR3 covers 13 residues.

The rearrangement links TRBV5-6 to TRBJ1-2; D ambiguous. V dropped 3 bases and J dropped 1 base, with 10 bases sitting between them. CDR1 is SGHDT and CDR2 is YYEEEE in the germline V gene. This CDR3 is built from 14 residues. The DNA of the CDR3 is TGTGCCAGCAGCTCGGGAGTCAGTAACTATGGCTACACCTTC. Translation: CASSSGVSNYGYTF.